Presented here are 19 T cell receptor beta chains from one specimen sequenced in a study of OX40 agonist ivuxolimab in advanced cancers. The data were produced by immunoSEQ multiplex PCR, yet TCRdb's version contains in-frame clones alone and is incomplete. Of about 40,000 clones listed, 80% to 90% are singletons. Material: CD4+ or CD8+ T cells sorted from blood, obtained in a trial of the OX40 agonist ivuxolimab. The origin of the receptors is an adult with an advanced solid tumor such as melanoma, head and neck, liver or kidney cancer.

The chain employs TRBV5-1 and TRBJ2-7; TRBD2 agrees at 10 bases. The CDR3 has 19 residues. CDR1 and CDR2 (germline): SGHRS, YFSETQ. Trimming cost V 2 bases and J 6 bases; bases outside gene matches: 20. CDR3 in amino acids: CASSLMIQLAGKLGGEQYF. In nucleotides, the CDR3 is TGCGCCAGCAGCTTAATGATCCAACTAGCGGGAAAGTTGGGGGGCGAGCAGTACTTC. The full variable domain, its missing parts supplied by reference TRBV5-1 and TRBJ2-7, is KAGVTQTPRYLIKTRGQQVTLSCSPISGHRSVSWYQQTPGQGLQFLFEYFSETQRNKGNFPGRFSGRQFSNSRSEMNVSTLELGDSALYLCASSLMIQLAGKLGGEQYFGPGTRLTVT.

The rearrangement joins TRBV7-2 to TRBJ2-7; no definite D call. The CDR3 is 15 amino acids. Trimming removed 1 base from V and 0 bases from J, with 10 bases in between. Looked up from germline, CDR1 is SGHTA and CDR2 is FQGNSA. CDR3 region: CASSLGFQSSYEQYF. DNA of the CDR3: TGTGCCAGCAGCTTAGGTTTTCAGAGCTCCTACGAGCAGTACTTC.

The chain carries TRBV7-2 and TRBJ1-5, with D hard to call. V dropped 4 bases and J dropped 6 bases, with 10 bases sitting between them. Germline V lookup: CDR1 SGHTA, CDR2 FQGNSA. The CDR3 is 13 amino acids. CDR3: CASSSLVGQPQHF. The CDR3 bases are TGTGCCAGCAGCTCTCTGGTGGGTCAGCCCCAGCATTTT.

In its sample, this clone ranks as medium-sized (0.01 to 0.1%). The genes are TRBV5-4 and TRBJ1-2; D ambiguous. Trimming removed 0 bases at V and 8 bases at J, with 8 bases between. Germline V CDR1 and CDR2: SGHNT, YYREEE (reference sequence). The CDR3 runs 12 residues. CDR3 nucleotides: TGTGCCAGCAGCTTGGTCTATGAGGGCTACACCTTC. Protein sequence: CASSLVYEGYTF.

The V and J genes are TRBV7-2 and TRBJ1-1, with TRBD1 identical over 9 bases. The CDR3 contains 15 residues. CDR1 and CDR2 from the germline V gene are SGHTA and FQGNSA. V dropped 1 base and J dropped 7; count of bases not matched to a gene: 7. In DNA, the CDR3 is TGTGCCAGCAGCTTAGACAGGGGGCGGTTCGGTGAAGCTTTCTTT. Translated: CASSLDRGRFGEAFF.

The chain employs TRBV9 and TRBJ2-3; D not certain. Trimming took off 4 bases at V and 6 bases at J, with 15 bases between the two ends. The CDR3 is 14 amino acids. Germline V gene data show CDR1 as SGDLS and CDR2 as YYNGEE. The CDR3 is CASSPEWAWDTQYF. CDR3 coding DNA: TGTGCCAGCAGCCCTGAATGGGCGTGGGATACGCAGTATTTT. Variable domain in full (rest from reference TRBV9 and TRBJ2-3): DSGVTQTPKHLITATGQRVTLRCSPRSGDLSVYWYQQSLDQGLQFLIQYYNGEERAKGNILERFSAQQFPDLHSELNLSSLELGDSALYFCASSPEWAWDTQYFGPGTRLTVL.

V gene TRBV23-1 combines with J gene TRBJ2-5; 7 positions match TRBD1. TRBV23-1 has ORF status, its function being uncertain. This CDR3 is 16 amino acids long. Losses at the gene ends were 3 bases for V and 1 base for J; bases not matched to a gene: 8. The CDR3 protein is CASSQEGGVFQETQYF. As DNA, the CDR3 is TGCGCCAGCAGTCAGGAAGGGGGCGTGTTCCAAGAGACCCAGTACTTC.

V usage is TRBV27 and J usage is TRBJ2-3; D could derive from TRBD1 or TRBD2 (5 bases each). Trimming removed 7 bases from V and 0 bases from J, with 14 bases in between. This CDR3 region has 15 residues. Germline V gives CDR1 MNHEY, CDR2 SMNVEV (reference sequence). As DNA, the CDR3 is TGTGCCAGCAAACCTATCAGGGAGAGCACAGATACGCAGTATTTT. Translating it yields CASKPIRESTDTQYF.

The chain has TRBV30 and TRBJ2-7; 9 bases align to TRBD2. V gave up 1 base and J gave up 5 bases; unmatched junction bases: 3. Per the germline V gene, CDR1 is GTSNPN and CDR2 is SVGIG (reference sequence). The CDR3 has 13 amino acids. CDR3 sequence: CAWSAGTSNEQYF. CDR3 coding DNA: TGTGCCTGGAGTGCCGGGACTAGCAACGAGCAGTACTTC.

The chain has TRBV19 and TRBJ1-1; a weak D match, TRBD1 (6 bases). Trimming cost V 5 bases and J 0 bases, with 10 bases left between them. Germline V gene data show CDR1 as LNHDA and CDR2 as SQIVND (reference sequence). The CDR3 runs 14 residues. Here the CDR3 reads CASSLQGLNTEAFF. DNA for the CDR3: TGTGCCAGTAGTCTCCAGGGGCTGAACACTGAAGCTTTCTTT.

This clone was picked up one time. Compared with germline, one end of the junction differs, possibly owing to a read error. The V call is TRBV20-1, the J call TRBJ2-1; D unclear. The CDR3 runs 10 residues. Germline-derived CDR1 and CDR2 are DFQATT and SNEGSKA (reference sequence). CDR3 sequence: CSASNNKQFF. The DNA for the CDR3 is TGCAGTGCTTCTAACAATAAGCAGTTCTTC.

This clone was seen a single time. J is TRBJ1-2 and V is TRBV28, with TRBD1 as a possible D gene (5 bases). The germline V and J ends were trimmed by 3 bases and 7 bases, with 9 bases remaining between them. Germline V gene lookup returns CDR1 MDHEN and CDR2 SYDVKM. The CDR3 is 12 amino acids. The CDR3, as DNA: TGTGCCAGCAGTTTGGGGGTCGGTGGCTACACCTTC. It specifies CASSLGVGGYTF.

The chain has TRBV5-6 and TRBJ1-6; D gene uncertain. V lost 2 bases to trimming and J lost 7 bases, with 13 bases between them. The length of the CDR3 is 15 residues. Germline-derived CDR1 and CDR2 are SGHDT and YYEEEE. The CDR3: CASSFGGNLNSPLHF. CDR3 nucleotides: TGTGCCAGCAGCTTCGGAGGTAATTTGAATTCACCCCTCCACTTT.

This chain joins TRBV6-6 and TRBJ2-2; D possibly matches TRBD1 or TRBD2 (5 bases each). Germline V gene sequence: CDR1 MNHNY, CDR2 SVGAGI (reference sequence). Trimming removed 6 bases from V and 6 bases from J, with 14 bases in between. The CDR3 length is 14 residues. CDR3: CASSTYGGAGELFF. The CDR3 region has the DNA TGTGCCAGCAGCACATATGGGGGAGCCGGGGAGCTGTTTTTT.

V and J are TRBV7-2 and TRBJ1-5; 8 bases map to TRBD1. The CDR3 spans 16 residues. V trimming: 2 bases; J trimming: 0 bases; junction bases outside the gene matches: 3. Germline values: CDR1 SGHTA, CDR2 FQGNSA. This CDR3 reads CASSLQGALSNQPQHF. CDR3 DNA: TGTGCCAGCAGCTTACAGGGGGCCCTTAGCAATCAGCCCCAGCATTTT.

This chain links TRBV11-2 with TRBJ2-7; D gene unclear. With 1 base removed from V and 2 bases from J, the gap between germline ends came to 9 bases. CDR1 SGHAT and CDR2 FQNNGV come from the germline V gene. The CDR3 length is 14 residues. CDR3 amino acids: CASSLVSNPYEQYF. Written as DNA, the CDR3 is TGTGCCAGCAGCTTAGTTTCCAACCCCTACGAGCAGTACTTC.

The chain is built from TRBV15 and TRBJ1-3, with TRBD1 as a possible D gene (6 bases). Trimming took 0 bases from V and 1 from J, leaving 10 bases between them. CDR1 and CDR2 from the germline V gene are LNHNV and YYDKDF (reference sequence). CDR3 length: 16 amino acids. The CDR3, as DNA: TGTGCCACCAGCAGAGATGGACAGAAATCTGGAAACACCATATATTTT. It is translated as CATSRDGQKSGNTIYF.

The CDR3 DNA is TGCGCCAGCAGCTTGGATGGTAGCGGGAGTGGGGAGACCCAGTACTTC. Translated, it gives CASSLDGSGSGETQYF. J is TRBJ2-5 and V is TRBV5-1; TRBD2 agrees at 9 bases. V was clipped by 0 bases and J by 5 bases; unmatched bases: 8. The germline V gene has CDR1 SGHRS and CDR2 YFSETQ. The CDR3 is made up of 16 amino acids.

The chain joins TRBV30 to TRBJ2-2; no definite D call. The germline V and J ends were trimmed by 2 bases and 5 bases, with 6 bases remaining between them. Germline values: CDR1 GTSNPN, CDR2 SVGIG (reference sequence). The length of the CDR3 is 12 residues. CDR3 in amino acids: CAWSSGTGELFF. CDR3 DNA: TGTGCCTGGAGTAGTGGAACCGGGGAGCTGTTTTTT.